This TCR beta chain emerged from a study of siplizumab effects on memory and regulatory T cells. CDR3 size: 16 residues. The germline V gene encodes CDR1 SGHVS and CDR2 FQNEAQ. The V and J ends lost 3 bases and 10 bases respectively, with 22 bases between them. As regards this clone: Its cognate antigen is unknown.

Only in-frame clones appear in the TCRdb table, and some are missing; sequencing was by immunoSEQ multiplex PCR. There are some 100,000 clones in the sample; 94% occur only once, and about 1.2% lies in the top ten. Study-wide findings and caveats: Suppressive capability of dividing Tregs from siplizumab cultures went unverified.

The TCR was taken from a human donor in good health. Sequenced input: non-Treg CD4+ T cells sorted from blood. The gene calls are TRBV7-8 and TRBJ2-1; D may correspond to TRBD1 or TRBD2 (5 bases each). The CDR3 spells CASSFRSGTAVGEQFF. In DNA, the CDR3 is TGTGCCAGCAGCTTCCGGAGTGGGACGGCGGTAGGGGAGCAGTTCTTC.